These 17 T cell receptor beta chains were sequenced from one sample in a study of T cell repertoires in cytomegalovirus infection (dated by TCRdb to the late 2010s). These receptors' targets are unknown. Read against the paper, the sample's treatment or condition label means: in vitro stimulation with specific CMV peptide epitopes to enrich CMV-specific T cells. Sequencing was carried out with an Illumina HiSeq 1500. TCRdb took the public reads, trimmed them with fastp at Q25, ran MiXCR for clone calling and kept in-frame beta chains. Each record represents a unique CDR3 protein, reported with the most common genes and DNA among its rows. The sample contains hundreds of thousands of distinct CDR3 sequences, around a third of them found a single time. 15% to 20% of the sample lies in the top ten. The material sequenced was cultured PBMCs, taken from culture after CMV antigen stimulation. The receptor source for this set is a human donor in good health (CMV status not recorded). Some clones in this sample may be carry-over from other donors' samples.

This clonotype was counted only a few times. The chain carries TRBV28 and TRBJ2-4, with TRBD2 as a possible D gene (7 bases). This CDR3 has 15 amino acids. Germline CDR1 MDHEN, CDR2 SYDVKM. V was trimmed by 2 bases and J by 1 base, leaving 9 bases between them. CDR3 sequence (DNA): TGTGCCAGCAGTTTAGGGAGGGGGGCCAAAAACATTCAGTACTTC. Residues: CASSLGRGAKNIQYF. Based on the CDR3 plus reference TRBV28 and TRBJ2-4, the full variable domain is DVKVTQSSRYLVKRTGEKVFLECVQDMDHENMFWYRQDPGLGLRLIYFSYDVKMKEKGDIPEGYSVSREKKERFSLILESASTNQTSMYLCASSLGRGAKNIQYFGAGTRLSVL.

The chain couples TRBV7-2 to TRBJ2-3, with TRBD2 identical over 9 bases. Looked up from germline, CDR1 is SGHTA and CDR2 is FQGNSA. The CDR3 contains 16 residues. Trimming removed 1 base from V and 6 bases from J; junction bases left unmatched: 8. The CDR3 DNA follows: TGTGCCAGCAGCTTAGGGAGTAGCGGGAGTGTTGATACGCAGTATTTT. The encoded protein is CASSLGSSGSVDTQYF. Full variable domain (remainder filled in from reference TRBV7-2 and TRBJ2-3): GAGVSQSPSNKVTEKGKDVELRCDPISGHTALYWYRQSLGQGLEFLIYFQGNSAPDKSGLPSDRFSAERTGGSVSTLTIQRTQQEDSAVYLCASSLGSSGSVDTQYFGPGTRLTVL.

This clonotype has a single count. V usage is TRBV10-3 and J usage is TRBJ1-3; D not certain. Germline values: CDR1 ENHRY, CDR2 SYGVKD. With 2 bases removed from V and 4 bases from J, the gap between germline ends came to 15 bases. CDR3 length equals 16 residues. CDR3 nucleotides: TGTGCCATCAGTGAGGAAGGCGGAACGAGAGGAAACACCATATATTTT. Translation gives CAISEEGGTRGNTIYF.

The gene calls are TRBV6-6 and TRBJ1-2, with D perhaps matching TRBD1 (5 bases). The CDR3 covers 12 residues. Deletions cut 6 bases from V and 4 bases from J, with 9 bases between. Germline lookup yields CDR1 MNHNY and CDR2 SVGAGI (reference sequence). The DNA for the CDR3 is TGTGCCAGCAGCGTGGGGCGCTATGGCTACACCTTC. This sequence encodes CASSVGRYGYTF.

The chain employs TRBV12-3 or TRBV12-4 and TRBJ1-2; D gene unclear. This CDR3 spans 12 amino acids. V shed 6 bases and J shed 6 bases, with 11 bases lying between them. The CDR3 DNA follows: TGTGCCAGCAGGCCAGGTCGCGATGGCTACACCTTC. Translation: CASRPGRDGYTF.

This chain uses TRBV20-1 with TRBJ2-7, with 7 bases matching TRBD1. The CDR3 totals 14 residues. The germline V gene has CDR1 DFQATT and CDR2 SNEGSKA (reference sequence). V lost 3 bases to trimming and J lost 9 bases; unmatched junction nucleotides: 14. CDR3 amino acids: CSASLGTVNAGQYF. The CDR3 DNA sequence: TGCAGTGCTAGCCTCGGGACAGTGAATGCGGGGCAGTACTTC.

This chain uses TRBV7-2 with TRBJ1-5, with 9 bases that match TRBD1. The CDR3 extends over 14 amino acids. Germline V gene lookup returns CDR1 SGHTA and CDR2 FQGNSA. V was pared by 4 bases and J by 6 bases, with 4 bases of the junction left unmatched. This chain's CDR3 is CASSSDRGVQPQHF. As DNA, the CDR3 is TGTGCCAGCAGCTCCGACAGGGGGGTTCAGCCCCAGCATTTT. Variable domain in full (rest from reference TRBV7-2 and TRBJ1-5): GAGVSQSPSNKVTEKGKDVELRCDPISGHTALYWYRQSLGQGLEFLIYFQGNSAPDKSGLPSDRFSAERTGGSVSTLTIQRTQQEDSAVYLCASSSDRGVQPQHFGDGTRLSIL.

The rearrangement links TRBV6-2 or TRBV6-3 to TRBJ2-1; D unclear. Per germline, CDR1 MNHEY and CDR2 SVGEGT. The CDR3 length is 11 residues. Trimming removed 8 bases at V and 8 bases at J, with 10 bases between. This CDR3 reads CASAVSYEQFF. CDR3 DNA sequence: TGTGCCAGCGCCGTGTCATATGAGCAGTTCTTC.

At least ten counts were recorded for this clonotype. This chain joins TRBV7-2 and TRBJ1-6; no clear D gene. The germline gives CDR1 SGHTA, CDR2 FQGNSA. The V end lost 4 bases, the J end lost 0 bases, and 13 bases lay between the germline ends. The CDR3 runs 17 residues. The CDR3 DNA follows: TGTGCCAGCAGCTCCCTCCCGGCCAGCTCCTATAATTCACCCCTCCACTTT. This translates into CASSSLPASSYNSPLHF.

This clonotype was seen more than once but under ten times. A much larger clone is a single base away; this may be a read error. This sequence joins TRBV11-2 and TRBJ2-7; D is undetermined. The CDR3 sequence is 11 residues long. Looked up from germline, CDR1 is SGHAT and CDR2 is FQNNGV. Trimming took 2 bases from V and 3 from J, leaving 2 bases between them. Here the CDR3 DNA reads TGTGCCAGCAGCTTACTCTACGAGCAGTACGTC. Its protein product is CASSLLYEQYV.

The V and J genes are TRBV4-1 and TRBJ1-3; D is unresolved. Looked up from germline, CDR1 is MGHRA and CDR2 is YSYEKL. The CDR3 length is 17 residues. Deletions cut 0 bases from V and 1 base from J, with 13 bases between. The DNA for the CDR3 is TGCGCCAGCAGCCAAGATGGGCAGACACGTTCTGGAAACACCATATATTTT. Protein: CASSQDGQTRSGNTIYF.

V usage is TRBV7-2 and J usage is TRBJ1-2, with TRBD1 identical over 10 bases. This CDR3 region has 14 residues. Per germline, CDR1 SGHTA and CDR2 FQGNSA. Germline trimming cut 4 bases from V and 8 bases from J; bases unmatched to any gene: 7. In nucleotides, the CDR3 is TGTGCCAGCAGCTCCTGGGACAGGGGCAAAGGCTACACCTTC. Protein product: CASSSWDRGKGYTF.

The V gene is TRBV5-1, the J gene TRBJ2-2, with D perhaps TRBD1 (6 bases). Trimming removed 3 bases from V and 1 base from J, with 7 bases in between. The CDR3 is made up of 14 amino acids. Germline-derived CDR1 and CDR2 are SGHRS and YFSETQ. CDR3 in DNA: TGCGCCAGCAGCTGGACAGAGAACACCGGGGAGCTGTTTTTT. Translating it yields CASSWTENTGELFF.

In this sample, this clonotype turned up a few times. The chain combines TRBV19 with TRBJ1-1; 11 positions match TRBD1. The CDR3 has 16 residues. Germline V gene data show CDR1 as LNHDA and CDR2 as SQIVND (reference sequence). The V and J ends lost 6 bases and 5 bases, in that order; junction bases with no gene match: 11. The DNA of the CDR3 is TGTGCCAGTAGGCCCCACGCCGGGACAGGGGGAACTGAAGCTTTCTTT. It yields the protein CASRPHAGTGGTEAFF.

The chain joins TRBV7-3 to TRBJ2-1; tentatively, D is TRBD2 (5 bases). CDR3 length: 16 amino acids. Germline V gene lookup returns CDR1 SGHTA and CDR2 FQGTGA. V lost 5 bases and J 8 bases, leaving 22 bases between the germline ends. The CDR3 region has the DNA TGTGCCAGCAGCCACAAAGAAGTGGGAGACTGGGATGAGCAGTTCTTC. Its translation: CASSHKEVGDWDEQFF.

CDR3 in amino acids: CASSQEISGVTEAFF. Written as DNA, the CDR3 is TGCGCCAGCAGCCAAGAAATATCGGGCGTCACTGAAGCTTTCTTT. This chain joins TRBV4-3 and TRBJ1-1, with no clear D. The length of the CDR3 is 15 residues. Trimming took 0 bases from V and 4 from J, leaving 12 bases between them. The V gene's germline CDR1 is LGHNA and CDR2 YSLEER.

This chain uses TRBV12-3 or TRBV12-4 with TRBJ1-5; unclear D gene. The CDR3 runs 13 residues. V lost 2 bases to trimming and J lost 4 bases, with 6 bases between them. The CDR3 loop reads CASSLLRNQPQHF. The CDR3 coding sequence is TGTGCCAGCAGTTTACTTCGAAATCAGCCCCAGCATTTT.